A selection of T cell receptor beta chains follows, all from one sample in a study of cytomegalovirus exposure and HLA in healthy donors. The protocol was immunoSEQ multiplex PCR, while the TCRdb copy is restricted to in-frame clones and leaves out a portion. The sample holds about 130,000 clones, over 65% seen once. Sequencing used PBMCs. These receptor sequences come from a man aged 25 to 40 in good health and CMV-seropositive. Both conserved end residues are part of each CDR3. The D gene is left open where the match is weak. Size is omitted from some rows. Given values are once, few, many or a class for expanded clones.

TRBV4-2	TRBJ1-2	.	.	CASSQEGGAGGYTF	TGTGCCAGCAGCCAAGAAGGGGGGGCTGGCGGCTACACCTTC
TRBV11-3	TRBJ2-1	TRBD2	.	CASSLGGGGPYNEQFF	TGTGCCAGCAGCTTAGGGGGGGGAGGGCCGTACAATGAGCAGTTCTTC
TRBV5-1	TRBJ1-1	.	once	CASSLVLTGEGEAFF	TGCGCCAGCAGCTTGGTTCTCACCGGGGAGGGTGAAGCTTTCTTT
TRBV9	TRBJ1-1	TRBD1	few	CASSVGGTAMNTEAFF	TGTGCCAGCAGCGTAGGCGGGACAGCTATGAACACTGAAGCTTTCTTT
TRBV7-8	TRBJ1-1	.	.	CASSSRGKTEAFF	TGTGCCAGCAGCTCACGGGGGAAGACTGAAGCTTTCTTT
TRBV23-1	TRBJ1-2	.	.	CASSQSHRVYGYTF	TGCGCCAGCAGTCAATCGCACAGGGTGTATGGCTACACCTTC
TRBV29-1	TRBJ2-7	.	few	CSVAGGALSYEQYF	TGCAGCGTCGCTGGAGGTGCCCTTTCCTACGAGCAGTACTTC
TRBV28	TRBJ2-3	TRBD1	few	CASSSPRDRANTDTQYF	TGTGCCAGCAGTTCCCCCCGGGACAGGGCGAACACAGATACGCAGTATTTT
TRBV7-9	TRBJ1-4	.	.	CASSPVSGGSGKLFF	TGTGCCAGCAGCCCGGTTTCAGGAGGCAGTGGGAAACTGTTTTTT
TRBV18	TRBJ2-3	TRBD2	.	CASSPLRGSADTQYF	TGTGCCAGCTCACCACTCCGCGGGAGTGCAGATACGCAGTATTTT
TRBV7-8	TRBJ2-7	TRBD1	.	CASSSPGQGSYEQYF	TGTGCCAGCAGCTCTCCGGGACAGGGCTCCTACGAGCAGTACTTC
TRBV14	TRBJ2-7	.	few	CASSHGGYTYEQYF	TGTGCCAGCAGCCACGGCGGGTACACCTACGAGCAGTACTTC
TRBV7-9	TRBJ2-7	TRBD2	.	CASSPRLADYEQYF	TGTGCCAGCAGCCCCAGACTAGCGGATTACGAGCAGTACTTC
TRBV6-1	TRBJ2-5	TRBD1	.	CAGARQGGQETQYF	TGTGCCGGCGCCCGACAGGGCGGCCAAGAGACCCAGTACTTC
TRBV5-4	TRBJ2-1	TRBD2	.	CASSLATSVLYNEQFF	TGTGCCAGCAGCTTGGCGACTAGCGTTTTGTATAATGAGCAGTTCTTC
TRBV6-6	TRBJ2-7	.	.	CASSRQVLASYEQYF	TGTGCCAGCAGCCGGCAGGTACTAGCATCTTACGAGCAGTACTTC
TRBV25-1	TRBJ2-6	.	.	CASSSTSSGANVLTF	TGTGCCAGCAGCTCTACCTCCTCTGGGGCCAACGTCCTGACTTTC
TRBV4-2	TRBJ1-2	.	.	CASSQLRGSTNYGYTF	TGTGCCAGCAGCCAACTTCGAGGGAGTACTAACTATGGCTACACCTTC
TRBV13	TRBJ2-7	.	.	CASRPASGVGAYEQYF	TGTGCCAGCAGACCCGCCTCGGGGGTTGGTGCTTACGAGCAGTACTTC
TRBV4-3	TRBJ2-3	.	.	CASSQDTWPDTQYF	TGCGCCAGCAGCCAAGACACCTGGCCAGATACGCAGTATTTT
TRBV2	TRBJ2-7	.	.	CASRAPPYEQYF	TGTGCCAGCAGGGCTCCCCCCTACGAGCAGTACTTC
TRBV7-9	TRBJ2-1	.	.	CASSLDLGRSYNEQFF	TGTGCCAGCAGCTTAGATCTTGGGAGATCCTACAATGAGCAGTTCTTC
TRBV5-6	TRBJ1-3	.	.	CASSLTGNGNTIYF	TGTGCCAGCAGCCTGACCGGGAATGGAAACACCATATATTTT
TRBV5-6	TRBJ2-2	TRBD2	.	CASSSTGTMTNTGELFF	TGTGCCAGCAGTTCGACCGGGACTATGACGAACACCGGGGAGCTGTTTTTT
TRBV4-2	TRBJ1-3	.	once	CASSQTRGSGNTIYF	TGTGCCAGCAGCCAAACCAGGGGTTCTGGAAACACCATATATTTT
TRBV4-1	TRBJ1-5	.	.	CASSLASTSNQPQHF	TGCGCCAGCAGCCTAGCCTCCACCAGCAATCAGCCCCAGCATTTT
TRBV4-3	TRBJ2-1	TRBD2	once	CASSQETSGRGANEQFF	TGCGCCAGCAGCCAAGAGACTAGCGGGAGAGGGGCCAATGAGCAGTTCTTC
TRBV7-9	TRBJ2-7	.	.	CASSRDIYYEQYF	TGTGCCAGCAGCAGGGACATCTACTACGAGCAGTACTTC
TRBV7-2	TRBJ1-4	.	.	CASSLVAMAEKLFF	TGTGCCAGCAGCTTAGTGGCAATGGCAGAAAAACTGTTTTTT
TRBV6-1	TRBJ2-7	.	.	CASSEAGSTYEQYF	TGTGCCAGCAGTGAGGCGGGCTCCACCTACGAGCAGTACTTC
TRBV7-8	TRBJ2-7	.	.	CASTNPGGSSYEQYF	TGTGCCAGCACCAACCCTGGCGGTTCCTCCTACGAGCAGTACTTC
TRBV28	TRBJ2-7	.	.	CASSPGGSTYEQYF	TGTGCCAGCAGTCCGGGGGGCTCAACCTACGAGCAGTACTTC
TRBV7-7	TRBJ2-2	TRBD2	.	CASSLGEGFRGTSRQTGELFF	TGTGCCAGCAGCTTAGGAGAAGGGTTTAGGGGGACTAGCCGACAAACCGGGGAGCTGTTTTTT
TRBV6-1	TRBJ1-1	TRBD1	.	CASRTTGRDTEAFF	TGTGCCAGCAGGACGACAGGGCGGGACACTGAAGCTTTCTTT
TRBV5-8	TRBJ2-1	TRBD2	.	CATSGLAVYNEQFF	TGTGCCACCTCCGGACTAGCGGTCTACAATGAGCAGTTCTTC
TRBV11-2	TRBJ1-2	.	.	CASSLVGQGLGYTF	TGTGCCAGCAGCTTAGTAGGCCAGGGACTCGGCTACACCTTC
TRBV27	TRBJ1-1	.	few	CASSLRGGGFTEAFF	TGTGCCAGCAGCCTCCGGGGGGGTGGGTTCACTGAAGCTTTCTTT